The 18 T cell receptor beta chains below come from one sample, sequenced in a study of vaccination and CD4 T cells after COVID-19. The Oncomine TCR Beta short-read assay sequenced DNA from cultured CD4+ T cells. TCRdb re-derived calls from the PCR reads in MiXCR, one entry per CDR3 protein. This sample has about 10,000 distinct CDR3 sequences, with roughly 25% found just once. Antigen specificity for these receptors is unknown. Treatment specified: roughly 11-day PBMC culture with coronavirus spike peptide pools or control peptides (ViraFEST assay). The sequenced sample was CD4+ T cells from blood, cultured in vitro, obtained before SARS-CoV-2 vaccination. These receptors were taken from a human donor who received a COVID-19 vaccine.

The rearrangement joins TRBV5-1 to TRBJ2-3, with D hard to call. CDR1 is SGHRS and CDR2 is YFSETQ in the germline V gene. CDR3 length: 14 residues. V gave up 4 bases and J gave up 2 bases, with 11 bases separating them. As DNA, the CDR3 is TGCGCCAGCAGCCCGGAAGGGTTCACAGATACGCAGTATTTT. Amino acid sequence: CASSPEGFTDTQYF.

This clonotype showed up just a few times. The chain uses TRBV6-1 and TRBJ1-1, with D perhaps TRBD1 (5 bases). Trimming removed 2 bases from V and 1 base from J, with 8 bases in between. The CDR3 extends over 14 amino acids. CDR1 and CDR2 from the germline V gene are MNHNS and SASEGT. The CDR3 nucleotides are TGTGCCAGCAGTGAACCAGGACAGAACACTGAAGCTTTCTTT. Its protein product is CASSEPGQNTEAFF.

The chain carries TRBV11-3 and TRBJ2-7; 8 bases align to TRBD1. CDR3 size: 14 residues. In germline, CDR1 is SGHNT, CDR2 YENEEA. V lost 1 base and J lost 4; bases outside the gene matches: 3. The CDR3 nucleotides read TGTGCCAGCAGCTTAGGGACAGGGCTTTACGAGCAGTACTTC. This encodes CASSLGTGLYEQYF.

This chain connects TRBV11-3 to TRBJ2-3; the match to TRBD2 covers 10 bases. The CDR3 loop spans 16 amino acids. Germline CDR1 is SGHNT and CDR2 is YENEEA. The V gene end was trimmed by 0 bases and the J gene end by 5 bases; junction bases not matched to a gene: 5. CDR3 nucleotides: TGTGCCAGCAGCTTAGACCAGCGGGGGGGCCAAGATACGCAGTATTTT. Amino acid sequence: CASSLDQRGGQDTQYF.

The sample holds a few counts of this clonotype. This rearrangement joins TRBV5-4 to TRBJ2-1, with TRBD2 as a possible D gene (5 bases). V lost 0 bases, J lost 9 bases, and 13 bases lay in between. CDR1 is SGHNT, CDR2 YYREEE, per germline (reference sequence). The CDR3 extends over 14 amino acids. CDR3 amino acids: CASSLVGSRGEQFF. CDR3 coding DNA: TGTGCCAGCAGCTTGGTTGGGAGTCGGGGTGAGCAGTTCTTC. Full variable domain (missing parts from reference TRBV5-4 and TRBJ2-1): ETGVTQSPTHLIKTRGQQVTLRCSSQSGHNTVSWYQQALGQGPQFIFQYYREEENGRGNFPPRFSGLQFPNYSSELNVNALELDDSALYLCASSLVGSRGEQFFGPGTRLTVL.

V and J are TRBV5-4 and TRBJ2-3; 8 bases map to TRBD2. Unmatched junction bases numbered 6, after V lost 4 bases and J lost 2 bases. The V gene's germline CDR1 is SGHNT and CDR2 YYREEE (reference sequence). This CDR3 is built from 15 residues. CDR3 nucleotides: TGTGCCAGCAGCCAAGCGGGGGTCTTCACAGATACGCAGTATTTT. Its protein is CASSQAGVFTDTQYF.

The chain couples TRBV27 to TRBJ1-6; D not resolved. The CDR3 extends over 14 amino acids. Between the trimmed V and J ends, which lost 4 bases and 9 bases, there was a span of 13 bases. CDR1 is MNHEY, CDR2 SMNVEV, per germline (reference sequence). CDR3 bases: TGTGCCAGCAGTTGGGAAAGGGATGGTTCACCCCTCCACTTT. It yields the protein CASSWERDGSPLHF.

In this sample, this clonotype turned up a few times. J is TRBJ1-2 and V is TRBV19; no reliable D call. The CDR3 runs to 13 residues. V was trimmed by 3 bases and J by 5 bases, leaving 10 bases between them. Per germline, CDR1 LNHDA and CDR2 SQIVND (reference sequence). The CDR3 loop is CASSMGNNYGYTF. The CDR3 DNA follows: TGTGCCAGTAGTATGGGGAATAATTATGGCTACACCTTC.

The genes are TRBV19 and TRBJ1-1; TRBD1 agrees at 7 bases. Per the germline V gene, CDR1 is LNHDA and CDR2 is SQIVND (reference sequence). V dropped 5 bases and J dropped 5; count of bases not matched to a gene: 11. The CDR3 is 15 residues long. The CDR3 loop reads CASSPRQGVRTEAFF. In DNA form, the CDR3 reads TGTGCCAGTAGTCCAAGACAGGGCGTTAGGACTGAAGCTTTCTTT. Supplemented by reference TRBV19 and TRBJ1-1, the full variable domain reads DGGITQSPKYLFRKEGQNVTLSCEQNLNHDAMYWYRQDPGQGLRLIYYSQIVNDFQKGDIAEGYSVSREKKESFPLTVTSAQKNPTAFYLCASSPRQGVRTEAFFGQGTRLTVV.

This chain connects TRBV23-1 to TRBJ1-6; D may be TRBD1 (5 bases). TRBV23-1 belongs to the ORF category, with a function that is uncertain. The CDR3 extends over 16 amino acids. V lost 2 bases and J lost 4, with 12 bases in between. For the CDR3, the DNA is TGCGCCAGCAGTCAAAGTGGGCAGGGTTATAATTCACCCCTCCACTTT. This codes for CASSQSGQGYNSPLHF.

The gene calls are TRBV5-1 and TRBJ2-3; 7 bases are shared with TRBD2. The V segment lost 0 bases and the J segment 5 bases; nucleotides outside the gene matches: 3. CDR1 is SGHRS, CDR2 YFSETQ, per germline. The CDR3 runs to 14 residues. The CDR3, as DNA: TGCGCCAGCAGCTTGGGACTAGCTGGAGATACGCAGTATTTT. Protein product: CASSLGLAGDTQYF.

The chain employs TRBV18 and TRBJ2-5, with 10 bases fitting TRBD2. Germline-derived CDR1 and CDR2 are KGHSH and LQKENI. J was trimmed by 2 bases and V by 5 bases; bases with no gene match: 5. The CDR3 extends over 15 amino acids. CDR3 bases: TGTGCCAGCTCAGCTGTAGCGGGGGGACAAGAGACCCAGTACTTC. This translates into CASSAVAGGQETQYF.

This clonotype was counted a few times. This rearrangement joins TRBV11-3 to TRBJ2-5, with D maybe TRBD1 (5 bases). The CDR3 has 14 residues. The germline V gene has CDR1 SGHNT and CDR2 YENEEA. The V end lost 1 base, the J end lost 3 bases, and 9 bases lay between the germline ends. The CDR3 is CASSLGQGEETQYF. The CDR3 nucleotides read TGTGCCAGCAGCTTAGGTCAAGGGGAAGAGACCCAGTACTTC. Looking up the rest from reference TRBV11-3 and TRBJ2-5 gives the full variable domain: EAGVVQSPRYKIIEKKQPVAFWCNPISGHNTLYWYLQNLGQGPELLIRYENEEAVDDSQLPKDRFSAERLKGVDSTLKIQPAELGDSAVYLCASSLGQGEETQYFGPGTRLLVL.

This clonotype was observed a few times. J is TRBJ2-3 and V is TRBV20-1; D is perhaps TRBD2 (5 bases). This CDR3 comprises 13 residues. The V end lost 3 bases, the J end lost 2 bases, and 9 bases lay between the germline ends. CDR1 is DFQATT, CDR2 SNEGSKA, per germline (reference sequence). CDR3: CSARDSNTDTQYF. CDR3 coding DNA: TGCAGTGCTAGGGACTCCAACACAGATACGCAGTATTTT.

This clonotype was seen a few times. V gene TRBV6-2 or TRBV6-3 combines with J gene TRBJ2-3; D not certain. Germline V lookup: CDR1 MNHEY, CDR2 SVGEGT. This CDR3 has 13 amino acids. Between the trimmed V and J ends, which lost 8 bases and 1 base, there was a span of 10 bases. CDR3 DNA: TGTGCCAGCTCAACCTCGGGCACAGATACGCAGTATTTT. Encoded protein: CASSTSGTDTQYF.

This clonotype came up a few times. CDR3 DNA sequence: TGTGCCACCAGTGATTTTAGTGAAGCTTTCTTT. As protein: CATSDFSEAFF. The V gene is TRBV24-1, the J gene TRBJ1-1; no firm D call. Germline assignment: CDR1 KGHDR and CDR2 SFDVKD. V was shortened by 1 base and J by 7 bases, with 3 bases between the two germline ends. This CDR3 region has 11 residues.

This clonotype was detected only a few times. The chain combines TRBV5-1 with TRBJ1-1; D might be TRBD1 (5 bases). The V end lost 7 bases, the J end lost 1 base, and 14 bases lay between the germline ends. The CDR3 runs to 14 residues. The germline V gene has CDR1 SGHRS and CDR2 YFSETQ. This CDR3 reads CASQVGGENTEAFF. The CDR3 DNA reads as TGCGCCAGCCAGGTGGGGGGGGAGAACACTGAAGCTTTCTTT.

The chain combines TRBV30 with TRBJ1-1, with 7 bases aligning to TRBD1. The germline V gene has CDR1 GTSNPN and CDR2 SVGIG (reference sequence). The CDR3 covers 13 residues. The V segment lost 8 bases and the J segment 0 bases; nucleotides outside the gene matches: 6. Here the CDR3 DNA reads TGTGCCCGGTTACAGGGGATGAACACTGAAGCTTTCTTT. Its translation is CARLQGMNTEAFF.